This T cell receptor beta chain was sequenced in a study of blood T cell repertoires in COVID-19. For the study at large: Specimens from acute and convalescent COVID-19 originated in the United States, Italy and Spain. PBMCs, B-cell-depleted T cells, or T cells were the source of the cDNA or gDNA that made up the material.

This clone is a singleton in its sample. How the authors handled the data: Reference gene primer amplification gave nucleated cell count estimates. TCRdb's table, derived via immunoSEQ multiplex PCR, lists solely in-frame clones and lacks some. Clonal size and the V and J genes are those of that table, whereas D and trimming came from the DNA. Among around 300,000 clones, roughly 90% were seen once, and the ten largest hold approximately 0.85%. CDR3 length equals 15 residues. From germline, CDR1 is LNHDA and CDR2 SQIVND (reference sequence). The ends lost 4 bases at V and 2 bases at J; junction bases unmatched: 6.

Sequences were obtained from peripheral blood. The sequence came from a middle-aged woman who had recovered from COVID-19. The rearrangement links TRBV19 to TRBJ2-5, with TRBD2 matching 8 bases. CDR3 bases: TGTGCCAGTAGTAATATAGCGGGACCTCAAGAGACCCAGTACTTC. Translated: CASSNIAGPQETQYF.